This note documents a single T cell receptor beta chain sequence. The V end lost 6 bases, the J end lost 0 bases, and 13 bases lay between the germline ends. Germline loops: CDR1 SGHRS, CDR2 YFSETQ. This CDR3 is 15 amino acids long. This entry is derived from a study of OX40 agonist ivuxolimab in advanced cancers. Data came from immunoSEQ multiplex PCR; TCRdb stores just in-frame clones and leaves some out. The sample consists of 81,000 or so clones, around nine tenths of them appearing once. The chain employs TRBV5-1 and TRBJ1-5, with D unclear. The receptor's source is an adult with an advanced solid tumor such as melanoma, head and neck, liver or kidney cancer. The material was CD4+ or CD8+ T cells sorted from blood, obtained in a trial of the OX40 agonist ivuxolimab. DNA for the CDR3: TGCGCCAGCAACCGGGAGGGAAATAGCAATCAGCCCCAGCATTTT. Residues: CASNREGNSNQPQHF. Using reference TRBV5-1 and TRBJ1-5 for the parts outside the CDR3, the full variable domain is KAGVTQTPRYLIKTRGQQVTLSCSPISGHRSVSWYQQTPGQGLQFLFEYFSETQRNKGNFPGRFSGRQFSNSRSEMNVSTLELGDSALYLCASNREGNSNQPQHFGDGTRLSIL.